The clone carrying this T cell receptor (beta chain) was found a few times. This sample was included in a study of regulatory T cells in long-lasting Graves disease. Researchers made TCR beta libraries by using iRepertoire HTBI primers and running Arm-PCR on CDR3 regions. TCRdb reprocessed the multiplex PCR reads via MiXCR and lists one record per CDR3 protein. Of around 400,000 distinct CDR3 sequences in the sample, around a quarter are singletons; the top ten hold around 24%. This CDR3 is built from 14 residues. The V end was cut by 5 bases, the J end by 1 base, with 11 bases between. CDR1 is LNHDA and CDR2 is SQIVND in the germline V gene (reference sequence). The sample's time point: persistent/refractory GD, antithyroid drugs over 5 years with positive TRAb. Extracted PBMC RNA gave rise to the TCR library.

The sequencing here drew on peripheral blood mononuclear cells (PBMCs), taken when the disease was refractory, from a patient treated with antithyroid drugs. The chain joins TRBV19 to TRBJ1-1; no firm D call. The receptor was isolated from a female donor with Graves disease. Here the CDR3 reads CASSVTRWNTEAFF. CDR3 coding DNA: TGTGCCAGTAGTGTAACCAGGTGGAACACTGAAGCTTTCTTT.